The rows below give T cell receptor beta chains drawn from one sample of a study of cytomegalovirus exposure and HLA in healthy donors. Assay used: immunoSEQ multiplex PCR; TCRdb lists only in-frame clones, some missing. The sample comprises under 200,000 clones, around 84% of which are singletons, and roughly 2.1% rests with the top ten. Sequencing was done on a sample of PBMCs. Receptors were obtained from a man younger than 30 in good health and CMV-seronegative. Both conserved end residues are part of each CDR3. The order of the fields is V gene, clone size, CDR3 length, J gene, D gene, CDR3 DNA, CDR3 protein. D genes are given only for firm matches. Rows give clone size only sometimes, using once, few, many, or a class for an expanded clone.

V gene: TRBV18
clone size: NA
CDR3 length: 14
J gene: TRBJ1-2
D gene: NA
CDR3 DNA: TGTGCCAGCTCGCTTTCCAGGGATCTCTATGGCTACACCTTC
CDR3 protein: CASSLSRDLYGYTF

V gene: TRBV2
clone size: NA
CDR3 length: 15
J gene: TRBJ1-6
D gene: TRBD1
CDR3 DNA: TGTGCCAGCAGTGAAGGGGGGGACAGAAATTCACCCCTCCACTTT
CDR3 protein: CASSEGGDRNSPLHF

V gene: TRBV5-6
clone size: NA
CDR3 length: 15
J gene: TRBJ2-2
D gene: NA
CDR3 DNA: TGTGCCAGCAGCGGCACCAACAGGCTCCCCGGGGAGCTGTTTTTT
CDR3 protein: CASSGTNRLPGELFF

V gene: TRBV5-1
clone size: NA
CDR3 length: 17
J gene: TRBJ1-6
D gene: NA
CDR3 DNA: TGCGCCAGCAGCTTGGCGGAGGGGAGCTCCTATAATTCACCCCTCCACTTT
CDR3 protein: CASSLAEGSSYNSPLHF

V gene: TRBV7-2
clone size: NA
CDR3 length: 15
J gene: TRBJ2-1
D gene: TRBD2
CDR3 DNA: TGTGCCAGCAGCTTAATGGCTAGCGGGTTAAATGAGCAGTTCTTC
CDR3 protein: CASSLMASGLNEQFF

V gene: TRBV2
clone size: NA
CDR3 length: 13
J gene: TRBJ1-6
D gene: NA
CDR3 DNA: TGTGCCAGCTTAGAGGCCGCAGATTCACCCCTCCACTTT
CDR3 protein: CASLEAADSPLHF

V gene: TRBV19
clone size: few
CDR3 length: 14
J gene: TRBJ1-4
D gene: TRBD1
CDR3 DNA: TGTGCCAGTAGGGGACAGGCCCCGAATGAAAAACTGTTTTTT
CDR3 protein: CASRGQAPNEKLFF

V gene: TRBV4-1
clone size: NA
CDR3 length: 14
J gene: TRBJ1-5
D gene: NA
CDR3 DNA: TGCGCCAGCAGCCAATTTGAGGACAATCAGCCCCAGCATTTT
CDR3 protein: CASSQFEDNQPQHF

V gene: TRBV23-1
clone size: NA
CDR3 length: 15
J gene: TRBJ2-1
D gene: NA
CDR3 DNA: TGCGCCAGCAGTCAAGGACAGACGGACTACAATGAGCAGTTCTTC
CDR3 protein: CASSQGQTDYNEQFF

V gene: TRBV15
clone size: NA
CDR3 length: 13
J gene: TRBJ1-1
D gene: NA
CDR3 DNA: TGTGCCGCAAACAGGGAAATAAACACTGAAGCTTTCTTT
CDR3 protein: CAANREINTEAFF

V gene: TRBV7-9
clone size: NA
CDR3 length: 14
J gene: TRBJ1-1
D gene: NA
CDR3 DNA: TGTGCCAGCAGCCCCCCGGACAGGAACACTGAAGCTTTCTTT
CDR3 protein: CASSPPDRNTEAFF

V gene: TRBV11-2
clone size: NA
CDR3 length: 11
J gene: TRBJ2-7
D gene: NA
CDR3 DNA: TGTGCCAGCAGCTTAGTCGTCGAGCAGTACTTC
CDR3 protein: CASSLVVEQYF

V gene: TRBV6-5
clone size: few
CDR3 length: 14
J gene: TRBJ1-6
D gene: TRBD1
CDR3 DNA: TGTGCCAGCAGGAAGGGACAGTATAATTCACCCCTCCACTTT
CDR3 protein: CASRKGQYNSPLHF

V gene: TRBV6-6
clone size: NA
CDR3 length: 14
J gene: TRBJ1-4
D gene: TRBD1
CDR3 DNA: TGTGCCAGCAGCCGAGGGGACAGGGTCGGAAAACTGTTTTTT
CDR3 protein: CASSRGDRVGKLFF

V gene: TRBV5-4
clone size: once
CDR3 length: 18
J gene: TRBJ2-6
D gene: TRBD2
CDR3 DNA: TGTGCCAGCAGCTTGGGGCCAGCGGGAGAGTCGGGGGCCAACGTCCTGACTTTC
CDR3 protein: CASSLGPAGESGANVLTF

V gene: TRBV5-1
clone size: NA
CDR3 length: 14
J gene: TRBJ2-5
D gene: NA
CDR3 DNA: TGCGCCAGCAGCGACGGACAGATCCAAGAGACCCAGTACTTC
CDR3 protein: CASSDGQIQETQYF

V gene: TRBV7-2
clone size: NA
CDR3 length: 16
J gene: TRBJ2-7
D gene: TRBD2
CDR3 DNA: TGTGCCAGCAGCGCATTAGCGGGGGGCGTCTCCTACGAGCAGTACTTC
CDR3 protein: CASSALAGGVSYEQYF

V gene: TRBV5-1
clone size: NA
CDR3 length: 14
J gene: TRBJ2-3
D gene: NA
CDR3 DNA: TGCGCCAGCAGCTTGGGGCAGAACGCAGATACGCAGTATTTT
CDR3 protein: CASSLGQNADTQYF

V gene: TRBV4-1
clone size: NA
CDR3 length: 19
J gene: TRBJ2-1
D gene: TRBD2
CDR3 DNA: TGCGCCAGCAGCCAAGTGTCGGCTAGCGGGAGGAGAGTGTACAATGAGCAGTTCTTC
CDR3 protein: CASSQVSASGRRVYNEQFF

V gene: TRBV9
clone size: NA
CDR3 length: 16
J gene: TRBJ2-3
D gene: NA
CDR3 DNA: TGTGCCAGCAGCGTAGGAACGGGGGGCCACACAGATACGCAGTATTTT
CDR3 protein: CASSVGTGGHTDTQYF

V gene: TRBV5-4
clone size: NA
CDR3 length: 15
J gene: TRBJ2-1
D gene: TRBD2
CDR3 DNA: TGTGCCAGCAGCTTCGGGACTAGCGGTAACAATGAGCAGTTCTTC
CDR3 protein: CASSFGTSGNNEQFF

V gene: TRBV6-4
clone size: NA
CDR3 length: 16
J gene: TRBJ1-6
D gene: NA
CDR3 DNA: TGTGCCAGCAGTCTCTCGGGGGGCTCCTATAATTCACCCCTCCACTTT
CDR3 protein: CASSLSGGSYNSPLHF

V gene: TRBV4-1
clone size: NA
CDR3 length: 18
J gene: TRBJ2-3
D gene: TRBD2
CDR3 DNA: TGCGCCAGCAGCCAAGGCCCGGGACTAGCGGGGGACACAGATACGCAGTATTTT
CDR3 protein: CASSQGPGLAGDTDTQYF

V gene: TRBV5-4
clone size: NA
CDR3 length: 18
J gene: TRBJ1-1
D gene: NA
CDR3 DNA: TGTGCCAGCAGTCCCTGGGGGGGGAAACGCGGCCCGAACACTGAAGCTTTCTTT
CDR3 protein: CASSPWGGKRGPNTEAFF

V gene: TRBV28
clone size: NA
CDR3 length: 15
J gene: TRBJ1-1
D gene: TRBD1
CDR3 DNA: TGTGCCAGCAGTTCAGACAGGGGGCAAGGCACTGAAGCTTTCTTT
CDR3 protein: CASSSDRGQGTEAFF

V gene: TRBV7-2
clone size: NA
CDR3 length: 13
J gene: TRBJ2-7
D gene: NA
CDR3 DNA: TGTGCCAGCAGCTTAGCGGAGGGGTACGAGCAGTACTTC
CDR3 protein: CASSLAEGYEQYF

V gene: TRBV30
clone size: NA
CDR3 length: 14
J gene: TRBJ1-6
D gene: TRBD1
CDR3 DNA: TGTGCCTGGAGTTGGGACAGAAAGAATTCACCCCTCCACTTT
CDR3 protein: CAWSWDRKNSPLHF

V gene: TRBV2
clone size: NA
CDR3 length: 13
J gene: TRBJ2-1
D gene: NA
CDR3 DNA: TGTGCCAGCGGGACTTACCCTGGTGGAGAGCAGTTCTTC
CDR3 protein: CASGTYPGGEQFF

V gene: TRBV5-6
clone size: once
CDR3 length: 15
J gene: TRBJ2-1
D gene: NA
CDR3 DNA: TGTGCCAGCAGCTCCCCCCTGGCAGGGTACAATGAGCAGTTCTTC
CDR3 protein: CASSSPLAGYNEQFF

V gene: TRBV6-1
clone size: NA
CDR3 length: 14
J gene: TRBJ2-1
D gene: TRBD2
CDR3 DNA: TGTGCCAGCAGCGGCCAGCGGGGCTACAATGAGCAGTTCTTC
CDR3 protein: CASSGQRGYNEQFF

V gene: TRBV9
clone size: NA
CDR3 length: 15
J gene: TRBJ1-3
D gene: TRBD1
CDR3 DNA: TGTGCCAGCAGCGCATACAGGGGCTCAGGAAACACCATATATTTT
CDR3 protein: CASSAYRGSGNTIYF

V gene: TRBV19
clone size: NA
CDR3 length: 15
J gene: TRBJ2-7
D gene: TRBD1
CDR3 DNA: TGTGCCAGTAGTGCAACAGGGGGTGGACTCTACGAGCAGTACTTC
CDR3 protein: CASSATGGGLYEQYF

V gene: TRBV28
clone size: NA
CDR3 length: 12
J gene: TRBJ1-2
D gene: NA
CDR3 DNA: TGTGCCAGCAGTCCACTCTTGACGGGGTACACCTTC
CDR3 protein: CASSPLLTGYTF

V gene: TRBV19
clone size: NA
CDR3 length: 14
J gene: TRBJ2-7
D gene: TRBD1
CDR3 DNA: TGTGCCAGTAGTACGACAGGGTCCTCCTACGAGCAGTACTTC
CDR3 protein: CASSTTGSSYEQYF

V gene: TRBV14
clone size: NA
CDR3 length: 13
J gene: TRBJ2-3
D gene: NA
CDR3 DNA: TGTGCCAGCAGGCCTACCGGGGGAGATACGCAGTATTTT
CDR3 protein: CASRPTGGDTQYF

V gene: TRBV28
clone size: NA
CDR3 length: 14
J gene: TRBJ1-2
D gene: NA
CDR3 DNA: TGTGCCAGCAGGAGTTCGGGAGTTAACTATGGCTACACCTTC
CDR3 protein: CASRSSGVNYGYTF

V gene: TRBV23-1
clone size: once
CDR3 length: 16
J gene: TRBJ1-2
D gene: TRBD1
CDR3 DNA: TGCGCCAGCCTCGGGGGGACAGGGGTGGTAGGCTATGGCTACACCTTC
CDR3 protein: CASLGGTGVVGYGYTF

V gene: TRBV7-8
clone size: NA
CDR3 length: 15
J gene: TRBJ1-6
D gene: NA
CDR3 DNA: TGTGCCAGCAGCCCCCCCAGTTCATTAAATTCACCCCTCCACTTT
CDR3 protein: CASSPPSSLNSPLHF

V gene: TRBV12-5
clone size: NA
CDR3 length: 14
J gene: TRBJ1-6
D gene: NA
CDR3 DNA: TGTGCTAGTGGTTTAGGGGGGGACAATTCACCCCTCCACTTT
CDR3 protein: CASGLGGDNSPLHF